This T cell receptor beta chain stems from a study of cytomegalovirus exposure and HLA in healthy donors. Notes on the study in general: V- and J-gene trimming in TCR beta was tied to a missense DCLRE1C variant by an analysis performed later. The majority of TCR sequences were rare, yet some public TCRs appeared in many donors.

Remarks on this clone: Its antigen remains unknown.

In the PCR, 60 Vbeta and 13 Jbeta primers were used. The method was immunoSEQ multiplex PCR; TCRdb's version includes in-frame clones alone and lacks a portion of them. The table includes around 200,000 clones, less than 85% detected once. The junction had 11 bases not matched to a gene; V was cut back by 4 bases and J by 8 bases. Germline-derived CDR1 and CDR2 are SGHNT and YYREEE (reference sequence). The CDR3 sequence is 15 residues long. The clonotype originates from a girl aged 2-9 years in good health and CMV-seronegative. The specimen sequenced was PBMCs. This chain joins TRBV5-4 and TRBJ2-1; 8 positions agree with TRBD2. CDR3 in DNA: TGTGCCAGCAGCCTGGGACCGGGGGGGGCCGATGAGCAGTTCTTC. It encodes CASSLGPGGADEQFF.